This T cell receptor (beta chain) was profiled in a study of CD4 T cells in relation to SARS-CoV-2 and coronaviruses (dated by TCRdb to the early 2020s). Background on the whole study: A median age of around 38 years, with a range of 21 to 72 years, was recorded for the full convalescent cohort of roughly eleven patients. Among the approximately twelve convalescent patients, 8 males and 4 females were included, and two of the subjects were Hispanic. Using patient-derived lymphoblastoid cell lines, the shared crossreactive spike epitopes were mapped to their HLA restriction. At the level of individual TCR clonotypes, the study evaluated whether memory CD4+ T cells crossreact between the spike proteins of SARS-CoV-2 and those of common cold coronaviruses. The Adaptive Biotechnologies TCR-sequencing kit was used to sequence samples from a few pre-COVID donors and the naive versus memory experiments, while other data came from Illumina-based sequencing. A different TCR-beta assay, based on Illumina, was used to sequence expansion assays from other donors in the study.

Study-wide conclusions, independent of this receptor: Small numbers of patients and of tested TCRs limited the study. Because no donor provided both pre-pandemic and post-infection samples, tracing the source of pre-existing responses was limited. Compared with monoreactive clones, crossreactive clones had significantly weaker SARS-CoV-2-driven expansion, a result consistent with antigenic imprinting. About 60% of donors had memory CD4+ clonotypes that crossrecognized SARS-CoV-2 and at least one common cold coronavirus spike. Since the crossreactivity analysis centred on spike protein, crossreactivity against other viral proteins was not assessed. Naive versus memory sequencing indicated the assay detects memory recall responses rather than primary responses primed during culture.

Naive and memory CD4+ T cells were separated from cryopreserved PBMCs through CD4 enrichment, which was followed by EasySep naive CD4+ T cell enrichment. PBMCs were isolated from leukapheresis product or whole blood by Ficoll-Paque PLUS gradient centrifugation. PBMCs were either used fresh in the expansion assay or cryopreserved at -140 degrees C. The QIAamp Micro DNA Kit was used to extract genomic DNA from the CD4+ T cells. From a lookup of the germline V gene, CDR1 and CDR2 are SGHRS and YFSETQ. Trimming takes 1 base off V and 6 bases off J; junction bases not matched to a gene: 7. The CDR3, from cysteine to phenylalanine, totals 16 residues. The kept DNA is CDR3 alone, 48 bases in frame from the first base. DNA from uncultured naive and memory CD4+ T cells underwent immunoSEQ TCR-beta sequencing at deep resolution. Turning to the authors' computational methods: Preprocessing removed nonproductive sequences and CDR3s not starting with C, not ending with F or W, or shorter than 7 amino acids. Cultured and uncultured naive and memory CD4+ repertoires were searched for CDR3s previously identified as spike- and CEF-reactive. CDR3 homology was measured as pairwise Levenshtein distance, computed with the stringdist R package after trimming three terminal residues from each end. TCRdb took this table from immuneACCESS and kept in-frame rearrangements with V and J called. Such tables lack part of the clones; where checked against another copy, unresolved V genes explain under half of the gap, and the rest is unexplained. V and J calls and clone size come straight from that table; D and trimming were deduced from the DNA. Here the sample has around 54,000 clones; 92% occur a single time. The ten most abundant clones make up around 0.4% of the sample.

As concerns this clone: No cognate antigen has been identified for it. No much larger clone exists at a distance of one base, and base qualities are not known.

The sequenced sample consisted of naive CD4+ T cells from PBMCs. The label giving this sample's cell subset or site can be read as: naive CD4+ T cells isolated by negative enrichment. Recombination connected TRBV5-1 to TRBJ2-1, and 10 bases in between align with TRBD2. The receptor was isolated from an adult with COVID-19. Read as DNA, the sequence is TGCGCCAGCAGCTTGTATCGGACTAGCGGACTCAATGAGCAGTTCTTC. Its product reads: CASSLYRTSGLNEQFF.